This passage covers 18 T cell receptor beta chains from one sample sequenced in a study of identical twins. TCRdb processed the 5' RACE reads anew with MiXCR; each CDR3 protein has one entry. The sample holds about 660,000 distinct CDR3 sequences, under 9% seen once. This sample was also put to use in a study of yellow fever vaccine responses in identical twins.

The sample taken for sequencing was PBMCs. Source of these receptors: a woman between 18 and 29 years old in good health.

The sample holds many counts of this clonotype. The chain employs TRBV5-1 and TRBJ2-7; 10 bases map to TRBD2. Germline V gives CDR1 SGHRS, CDR2 YFSETQ. The V and J ends lost 0 bases and 5 bases, in that order; junction bases with no gene match: 5. CDR3 length equals 15 residues. The CDR3 loop reads CASSLGGLAVDEQYF. The CDR3 nucleotides are TGCGCCAGCAGCTTGGGAGGACTAGCGGTGGACGAGCAGTACTTC.

This clonotype has more than one count but fewer than ten. The V and J genes are TRBV10-3 and TRBJ2-6; 8 positions match TRBD1. CDR1 and CDR2 from the germline V gene are ENHRY and SYGVKD. The CDR3 consists of 16 residues. V dropped 6 bases and J dropped 2; count of bases not matched to a gene: 6. The CDR3: CAISPAGGTGANVLTF. The CDR3 DNA follows: TGTGCCATCAGCCCGGCAGGGGGCACTGGGGCCAACGTCCTGACTTTC.

This clonotype was observed a handful of times. This rearrangement joins TRBV18 to TRBJ2-5; TRBD1 matches 12 bases. Germline V CDR1 and CDR2: KGHSH, LQKENI. The CDR3 consists of 16 residues. After removal of 4 bases from V and 5 bases from J, the junction contained 8 bases not matched to a gene. The CDR3 sequence: CASSLPGTGGAETQYF. Written as DNA, the CDR3 is TGTGCCAGCTCACTGCCCGGGACAGGGGGCGCGGAGACCCAGTACTTC.

The chain recombines TRBV7-8 with TRBJ1-5; no definite D call. Germline-derived CDR1 and CDR2 are SGHVS and FQNEAQ. The V end lost 5 bases, the J end lost 9 bases, and 11 bases lay between the germline ends. CDR3 size: 12 residues. This chain's CDR3 is CASSPDLGPQHF. As DNA, the CDR3 is TGTGCCAGCAGCCCCGACCTAGGGCCCCAGCATTTT.

The chain links TRBV5-5 to TRBJ1-1, with D unclear. Per germline, CDR1 SGHKS and CDR2 YYEKEE (reference sequence). Trimming took 0 bases from V and 1 from J, leaving 7 bases between them. This CDR3 contains 14 residues. CDR3 sequence: CASSLAVSNTEAFF. The CDR3, as DNA: TGTGCCAGCAGCTTGGCTGTTTCGAACACTGAAGCTTTCTTT. The complete variable domain, with remaining parts taken from reference TRBV5-5 and TRBJ1-1, reads DAGVTQSPTHLIKTRGQQVTLRCSPISGHKSVSWYQQVLGQGPQFIFQYYEKEERGRGNFPDRFSARQFPNYSSELNVNALLLGDSALYLCASSLAVSNTEAFFGQGTRLTVV.

Written as DNA, the CDR3 is TGCAGCGTTGGGGTCCAGAGCATAGCCTACGAGCAGTACTTC. Its translation is CSVGVQSIAYEQYF. The chain uses TRBV29-1 and TRBJ2-7; D uncertain. The CDR3 is 14 residues long. V shed 4 bases and J shed 2 bases, with 15 bases lying between them. The germline V gene has CDR1 SQVTM and CDR2 ANQGSEA.

This clonotype has a count of ten or more. The chain combines TRBV11-2 with TRBJ2-4, with TRBD1 matching 8 bases. CDR1 and CDR2 (germline): SGHAT, FQNNGV. This CDR3 comprises 18 residues. Trimming took 5 bases from V and 1 from J; bases not matched to a gene: 13. CDR3 sequence (DNA): TGTGCCAGCAGCAACGGACAGGGAATCCTGGTGGCCAAAAACATTCAGTACTTC. Protein sequence: CASSNGQGILVAKNIQYF.

This clonotype was detected a few times. The J gene is TRBJ1-2, the V gene TRBV6-5, with 9 bases matching TRBD1. Germline assignment: CDR1 MNHEY and CDR2 SVGAGI. The junction had 6 bases not matched to a gene; V was cut back by 0 bases and J by 7 bases. The CDR3 is made up of 15 amino acids. CDR3 protein: CASSYSETGGSGYTF. The CDR3, as DNA: TGTGCCAGCAGTTACTCAGAGACAGGGGGTTCTGGCTACACCTTC.

The chain combines TRBV10-3 with TRBJ2-3; no reliable D call. The CDR3 loop spans 13 amino acids. V lost 3 bases and J 3 bases, leaving 7 bases between the germline ends. CDR1 ENHRY and CDR2 SYGVKD come from the germline V gene. The CDR3 is CAISDQQTDTQYF. DNA of the CDR3: TGTGCCATCAGTGACCAGCAGACAGATACGCAGTATTTT.

This clonotype was picked up many times. CDR3 bases: TGTGCCAGCAGCCCCAGGGATCACTACGAGCAGTACTTC. Protein sequence: CASSPRDHYEQYF. V gene TRBV25-1 combines with J gene TRBJ2-7, with D perhaps TRBD1 (5 bases). V gave up 6 bases and J gave up 3 bases, with 12 bases separating them. The CDR3 is made up of 13 amino acids. CDR1 MGHDK and CDR2 SYGVNS come from the germline V gene.

This clonotype was counted only a few times. This rearrangement joins TRBV3-1 to TRBJ2-7; no firm D call. Germline CDR1 is LGHDT and CDR2 is YNNKEL (reference sequence). The V end lost 3 bases, the J end lost 2 bases, and 8 bases lay between the germline ends. The CDR3 contains 13 residues. The CDR3: CASSHEDTYEQYF. The CDR3 DNA reads TGTGCCAGCAGCCATGAGGATACCTACGAGCAGTACTTC.

This clonotype was detected ten times or more. The rearrangement joins TRBV4-3 to TRBJ1-5; possibly TRBD1 for D (5 bases). The CDR3 has 15 residues. The germline V gene has CDR1 LGHNA and CDR2 YSLEER. Trimming took off 0 bases at V and 4 bases at J, with 10 bases between the two ends. The CDR3 bases are TGCGCCAGCAGCCAAGAGGACACCATAAATCAGCCCCAGCATTTT. It yields the protein CASSQEDTINQPQHF.

This clonotype came up a few times. This chain uses TRBV28 with TRBJ2-5, with 9 bases that match TRBD1. V lost 3 bases, J lost 2 bases, and 10 bases stayed unmatched. This CDR3 has 17 amino acids. Looked up from germline, CDR1 is MDHEN and CDR2 is SYDVKM. CDR3 DNA sequence: TGTGCCAGCAGTTTGTGGTTGACAGGGGGTGATCAAGAGACCCAGTACTTC. It translates to CASSLWLTGGDQETQYF.

This clonotype appeared many times. The gene calls are TRBV6-2 or TRBV6-3 and TRBJ2-6; D perhaps matches TRBD1 (5 bases). The CDR3 has 16 residues. Germline assignment: CDR1 MNHEY and CDR2 SVGEGT. Trimming cost V 4 bases and J 2 bases, with 12 bases left between them. CDR3 nucleotides: TGTGCCAGCAGTTCCCATCAGGGTACTGGGGCCAACGTCCTGACTTTC. Protein product: CASSSHQGTGANVLTF.

This clonotype was picked up a small number of times. V and J are TRBV3-1 and TRBJ2-1; D unclear. Germline values: CDR1 LGHDT, CDR2 YNNKEL (reference sequence). The CDR3 has 15 residues. V lost 1 base and J 10 bases, leaving 17 bases between the germline ends. The CDR3 loop reads CASSQALTPAGEQFF. CDR3 nucleotides: TGTGCCAGCAGCCAAGCCCTAACGCCCGCCGGAGAGCAGTTCTTC.

The V and J genes are TRBV11-3 and TRBJ2-3, with TRBD2 identical over 10 bases. V lost 4 bases to trimming and J lost 4 bases; unmatched junction nucleotides: 8. The CDR3 is 16 residues long. Germline CDR1 reads SGHNT; CDR2 reads YENEEA. The CDR3 spells CASSSRTSGGADTQYF. The CDR3 DNA reads as TGTGCCAGCAGCTCACGAACAAGCGGGGGGGCAGATACGCAGTATTTT.

This clonotype was seen many times. The gene calls are TRBV7-9 and TRBJ2-5; D gene uncertain. Trimming stripped 5 bases from V and 0 bases from J, with 13 bases between. CDR1 and CDR2 (germline): SEHNR, FQNEAQ (reference sequence). The CDR3 contains 15 residues. In nucleotides, the CDR3 is TGTGCCAGCAGCGCCCTTGAACAGAACCAAGAGACCCAGTACTTC. It encodes CASSALEQNQETQYF.

This clonotype was observed a few times. The CDR3: CASSRTSGGVSYNEQFF. The CDR3 coding sequence is TGTGCCAGCAGCCGGACTAGCGGGGGGGTCTCCTACAATGAGCAGTTCTTC. The V and J genes are TRBV6-1 and TRBJ2-1, with TRBD2 matching over 15 bases. Germline V gene lookup returns CDR1 MNHNS and CDR2 SASEGT. Losses at the gene ends were 6 bases for V and 0 bases for J; bases not matched to a gene: 3. The CDR3 length is 17 residues.